These 30 T cell receptor beta chains originate from one sample sequenced in a study of OX40 agonist ivuxolimab in advanced cancers. Sequencing used immunoSEQ multiplex PCR; TCRdb keeps in-frame clones, though not all of them. The sample has around 62,000 clones, roughly nine tenths seen once. Sequencing was performed on CD4+ or CD8+ T cells sorted from blood, taken in a trial of the OX40 agonist ivuxolimab. The receptors derive from an adult with an advanced solid tumor such as melanoma, head and neck, liver or kidney cancer.

This clone was counted a few times. The chain has TRBV9 and TRBJ1-1; 9 bases map to TRBD1. Trimming removed 4 bases from V and 8 bases from J; junction bases left unmatched: 3. Germline-derived CDR1 and CDR2 are SGDLS and YYNGEE. This CDR3 has 12 residues. CDR3 coding DNA: TGTGCCAGCAGCATAGGGACAGGGGAAGCTTTCTTT. Its protein product is CASSIGTGEAFF.

The table lists this clone with a few counts. An end of the junction differs from the germline gene, which may be a read error. The genes are TRBV5-5 and TRBJ1-1, with TRBD1 as a possible D gene (5 bases). Per germline, CDR1 SGHKS and CDR2 YYEKEE (reference sequence). The CDR3 covers 12 residues. The CDR3 reads CASSPDSLLRIF. The CDR3 DNA follows: TGTGCCAGCAGCCCAGACAGCCTCCTTAGGATCTTT.

This clone was detected once. V is TRBV7-3 and J is TRBJ2-7, with D tentatively TRBD2 (6 bases). V was cut by 1 base and J by 5 bases, with 12 bases left in between. Germline V lookup: CDR1 SGHTA, CDR2 FQGTGA. The CDR3 contains 14 residues. CDR3 nucleotide sequence: TGTGCCAGCAGCTTAATCGGGAGAGGAGACGAGCAGTACTTC. It yields the protein CASSLIGRGDEQYF.

This chain uses TRBV28 with TRBJ2-7, with 7 bases lining up with TRBD1. The germline V gene has CDR1 MDHEN and CDR2 SYDVKM. Germline trimming cut 7 bases from V and 3 bases from J; bases unmatched to any gene: 6. The CDR3 sequence is 13 residues long. The CDR3 reads CASNRQGVYEQYF. The CDR3 nucleotides are TGTGCCAGCAATCGCCAGGGGGTCTACGAGCAGTACTTC.

The chain uses TRBV27 and TRBJ2-5; a weak D match, TRBD1 (6 bases). The J call is doubtful: the DNA matches TRBJ2-7 better. The CDR3 consists of 15 residues. Germline CDR1 and CDR2: MNHEY and SMNVEV (reference sequence). For the CDR3, the DNA is TGTGCCAGCAGTCCCCTAGGACAGATGATTTACGAGCAGTACTTC. The encoded protein is CASSPLGQMIYEQYF.

Only one count was recorded for this clone. V and J are TRBV28 and TRBJ2-5; 8 nucleotides match TRBD2. CDR3 length: 16 amino acids. V dropped 7 bases and J dropped 3; count of bases not matched to a gene: 13. Germline V gives CDR1 MDHEN, CDR2 SYDVKM. The CDR3 reads CASKSSPLAVEETQYF. CDR3 bases: TGTGCCAGCAAGAGCTCGCCACTAGCGGTAGAAGAGACCCAGTACTTC.

The rearrangement joins TRBV11-1 to TRBJ2-7; D is perhaps TRBD1 (6 bases). Trimming took 4 bases from V and 1 from J, leaving 8 bases between them. This CDR3 contains 13 residues. CDR1 is SGHAT and CDR2 is FQDESV in the germline V gene (reference sequence). The CDR3 DNA sequence: TGTGCCAGCAGCTCGGACAGATCCTACGAGCAGTACTTC. This codes for CASSSDRSYEQYF.

This clone showed up just once. The V and J genes are TRBV5-1 and TRBJ2-2; TRBD1 is a possible D gene (5 bases). V was pared by 0 bases and J by 3 bases, with 18 bases between. The CDR3 is 18 residues long. Germline V gene data show CDR1 as SGHRS and CDR2 as YFSETQ. CDR3 coding DNA: TGCGCCAGCAGCTTGGCAGCTAGGGGCTCCAAAGACACCGGGGAGCTGTTTTTT. Its protein is CASSLAARGSKDTGELFF.

The chain employs TRBV7-9 and TRBJ2-1; D remains unclear. This CDR3 has 12 amino acids. From germline, CDR1 is SEHNR and CDR2 FQNEAQ (reference sequence). The ends were cut back, 3 bases at V and 13 bases at J, with 13 bases in the middle. CDR3 amino acids: CASSLEKGPQFF. CDR3 DNA sequence: TGTGCCAGCAGCTTGGAGAAGGGTCCACAGTTCTTC.

The chain links TRBV5-6 to TRBJ1-6; D is ambiguous. The V end lost 4 bases, the J end lost 7 bases, and 12 bases lay between the germline ends. Germline V gives CDR1 SGHDT, CDR2 YYEEEE. The length of the CDR3 is 14 residues. The CDR3 DNA follows: TGTGCCAGCAGCCCGGACTGGGGAAATTCACCCCTCCACTTT. Its protein is CASSPDWGNSPLHF.

The genes are TRBV18 and TRBJ2-1; TRBD2 aligns across 9 bases. The CDR3 runs 15 residues. Trimming took 6 bases from V and 3 from J; bases not matched to a gene: 6. In germline, CDR1 is KGHSH, CDR2 LQKENI. CDR3 protein: CASSSQREDYNEQFF. The CDR3 bases are TGTGCCAGCTCCTCACAGCGGGAGGACTACAATGAGCAGTTCTTC. Complete variable domain (other parts from reference TRBV18 and TRBJ2-1): NAGVMQNPRHLVRRRGQEARLRCSPMKGHSHVYWYRQLPEEGLKFMVYLQKENIIDESGMPKERFSAEFPKEGPSILRIQQVVRGDSAAYFCASSSQREDYNEQFFGPGTRLTVL.

The chain carries TRBV5-1 and TRBJ2-1; 15 nucleotides align to TRBD2. V lost 4 bases to trimming and J lost 3 bases; unmatched junction nucleotides: 5. Germline V gene data show CDR1 as SGHRS and CDR2 as YFSETQ. CDR3 size: 17 residues. In nucleotides, the CDR3 is TGCGCCAGCAGCCCGGGACTAGCGGGAGGACTCTACAATGAGCAGTTCTTC. This encodes CASSPGLAGGLYNEQFF.

V is TRBV7-2 and J is TRBJ2-1; 7 nucleotides match TRBD2. The CDR3 totals 17 residues. With 4 bases clipped from V and 8 bases from J, the junction kept 17 bases outside the gene matches. Germline assignment: CDR1 SGHTA and CDR2 FQGNSA. Here the CDR3 reads CASSSGPSGLAPYEQFF. In nucleotides, the CDR3 is TGTGCCAGCAGCTCCGGGCCTAGCGGCCTTGCCCCCTATGAGCAGTTCTTC.

This chain joins TRBV19 and TRBJ2-7; D not certain. Germline CDR1 is LNHDA and CDR2 is SQIVND (reference sequence). The germline V and J ends were trimmed by 5 bases and 0 bases, with 14 bases remaining between them. CDR3 length equals 15 residues. CDR3 region: CASSPRIASSYEQYF. DNA for the CDR3: TGTGCCAGTAGTCCCAGGATTGCTAGCTCCTACGAGCAGTACTTC.

CDR3 region: CASSRPPTGAPYSNQPQHF. The CDR3 nucleotides are TGTGCCAGCAGCCGCCCCCCGACAGGGGCCCCGTATAGCAATCAGCCCCAGCATTTT. The gene calls are TRBV28 and TRBJ1-5; TRBD1 matches at 8 bases. This CDR3 region has 19 residues. Per germline, CDR1 MDHEN and CDR2 SYDVKM. J lost 0 bases, V lost 6 bases, and 16 bases had no gene match.

V usage is TRBV6-5 and J usage is TRBJ2-7; possibly TRBD2 for D (6 bases). The CDR3 consists of 12 residues. Germline CDR1 and CDR2: MNHEY and SVGAGI. The V gene lost 8 bases and the J gene lost 6 bases, with 14 bases spanning the gap. CDR3 nucleotide sequence: TGTGCCAGCGGATGGAGGGCGCGCGAGCAGTACTTC. Its protein is CASGWRAREQYF.

The V and J genes are TRBV9 and TRBJ1-1, with TRBD1 as a possible D gene (5 bases). There are 14 residues in the CDR3. CDR1 SGDLS and CDR2 YYNGEE come from the germline V gene. V gave up 0 bases and J gave up 4 bases, with 10 bases separating them. CDR3 nucleotides: TGTGCCAGCAGCGTAGTGGGGGGGACCACTGAAGCTTTCTTT. Protein product: CASSVVGGTTEAFF.

The gene calls are TRBV11-2 and TRBJ2-1, with D possibly matching TRBD2 (5 bases). The CDR3 is 16 amino acids. The V gene lost 1 base and the J gene lost 4 bases, with 14 bases spanning the gap. Germline V gene lookup returns CDR1 SGHAT and CDR2 FQNNGV. CDR3 in amino acids: CASSLGAGFSYNEQFF. CDR3 nucleotide sequence: TGTGCCAGCAGCTTAGGGGCGGGCTTTTCTTACAATGAGCAGTTCTTC.

A single count supports this clone. The chain recombines TRBV7-8 with TRBJ2-1; 9 bases are shared with TRBD2. The CDR3 runs to 16 residues. With V trimmed by 5 bases and J by 6 bases, 11 bases remained unmatched. CDR1 SGHVS and CDR2 FQNEAQ come from the germline V gene. CDR3 sequence (DNA): TGTGCCAGCAGCCCGGGAAGTAGCGGGAGCTTCAATGAGCAGTTCTTC. Translated, it gives CASSPGSSGSFNEQFF.

The chain couples TRBV4-3 to TRBJ2-2, with TRBD2 matching over 10 bases. Germline V gene lookup returns CDR1 LGHNA and CDR2 YSLEER. The CDR3 spans 17 residues. V was clipped by 0 bases and J by 5 bases; unmatched bases: 6. The CDR3 DNA reads TGCGCCAGCAGCCAAGAGGGGAGCGGGAGGGGGACCGGGGAGCTGTTTTTT. As protein: CASSQEGSGRGTGELFF.

This sequence joins TRBV18 and TRBJ2-1, with a weak D call TRBD2 (5 bases). The V gene lost 1 base and the J gene lost 7 bases, with 11 bases spanning the gap. The CDR3 runs 14 residues. Germline assignment: CDR1 KGHSH and CDR2 LQKENI. The CDR3, as DNA: TGTGCCAGCTCACCACGGACTCGCCGGAATGAGCAGTTCTTC. This encodes CASSPRTRRNEQFF.

The chain recombines TRBV5-6 with TRBJ2-7; 10 bases match TRBD2. The germline gives CDR1 SGHDT, CDR2 YYEEEE. This CDR3 is built from 14 residues. V was clipped by 4 bases and J by 4 bases; unmatched bases: 5. The CDR3 protein is CASSPGTSAYEQYF. CDR3 DNA: TGTGCCAGCAGCCCTGGGACTAGCGCGTACGAGCAGTACTTC.

This chain links TRBV5-8 with TRBJ2-5; the D is unclear. V dropped 1 base and J dropped 3 bases, with 16 bases sitting between them. The CDR3 is 16 amino acids. The germline V gene has CDR1 SGHTS and CDR2 YDEGEE. The DNA for the CDR3 is TGTGCCAGCAGCTTGCCTCGCGGAGCAGACAAAGAGACCCAGTACTTC. This sequence encodes CASSLPRGADKETQYF.

As concerns this clone: The same CDR3 arises from other DNA sequences in this sample as well. The rearrangement joins TRBV11-3 to TRBJ2-2; D gene unclear. Per germline, CDR1 SGHNT and CDR2 YENEEA. CDR3 length equals 12 residues. Trimming removed 2 bases at V and 7 bases at J, with 5 bases between. The DNA of the CDR3 is TGTGCCAGCAGCTTATCTTACGGGGAGCTGTTTTTT. Translation: CASSLSYGELFF.

The rearrangement joins TRBV30 to TRBJ2-7, with TRBD2 identical over 11 bases. With V trimmed by 1 base and J by 3 bases, 5 bases remained unmatched. The germline V gene encodes CDR1 GTSNPN and CDR2 SVGIG (reference sequence). This CDR3 has 15 amino acids. As DNA, the CDR3 is TGTGCCTGGAGTGACTCGGGACTAGCGGTCTACGAGCAGTACTTC. Its protein is CAWSDSGLAVYEQYF.

This chain joins TRBV4-2 and TRBJ1-5; the match to TRBD1 covers 7 bases. The V segment lost 4 bases and the J segment 3 bases; nucleotides outside the gene matches: 6. The CDR3 spans 15 residues. In germline, CDR1 is LGHNA, CDR2 YNFKEQ. The CDR3 region is CASSRTGALNQPQHF. The CDR3 DNA follows: TGTGCCAGCAGCCGAACAGGGGCCCTCAATCAGCCCCAGCATTTT.

The V call is TRBV27, the J call TRBJ1-5; 9 nucleotides align to TRBD1. The CDR3 is made up of 15 amino acids. J lost 7 bases, V lost 5 bases, and 9 bases had no gene match. Germline V gives CDR1 MNHEY, CDR2 SMNVEV (reference sequence). The CDR3 DNA follows: TGTGCCAGCAGTGTTACAGGGGGCGCCGGACAGCCCCAGCATTTT. It is translated as CASSVTGGAGQPQHF.

The J gene is TRBJ2-1, the V gene TRBV11-3; no clear D. Germline CDR1 SGHNT, CDR2 YENEEA. This CDR3 has 13 residues. V lost 5 bases, J lost 7 bases, and 12 bases lay in between. The CDR3 nucleotides are TGTGCCAGCAGCCCCAGGCTAGATAATGAGCAGTTCTTC. Amino acids: CASSPRLDNEQFF.

The V call is TRBV13, the J call TRBJ2-6; no definite D call. Per the germline V gene, CDR1 is PRHDT and CDR2 is FYEKMQ (reference sequence). Trimming took off 1 base at V and 0 bases at J, with 4 bases between the two ends. This CDR3 comprises 15 residues. CDR3 sequence reads: CASSLDLSGANVLTF. The CDR3 DNA reads TGTGCCAGCAGCTTAGACCTCTCTGGGGCCAACGTCCTGACTTTC.

The chain joins TRBV27 to TRBJ1-1; D uncertain. CDR1 is MNHEY and CDR2 is SMNVEV in the germline V gene (reference sequence). V lost 2 bases and J lost 5, with 15 bases in between. The CDR3 extends over 15 amino acids. The CDR3 here is CASSLMAVGLTEAFF. In DNA form, the CDR3 reads TGTGCCAGCAGTTTAATGGCCGTAGGGTTGACTGAAGCTTTCTTT.